This TCR beta chain came from a study of patients and donors after allogeneic stem cell transplantation. TCRdb processed the RT-PCR reads anew with MiXCR; each CDR3 protein has one entry. The sample yields about 960,000 distinct CDR3 sequences, under 20% seen once. Sequencing input: blood, either unsorted or a sorted T cell fraction (not recorded which). This sequence originates from a human donor who was either an allogeneic HSCT recipient or a stem cell or donor lymphocyte infusion donor (not recorded which). It is not recorded whose cells these are; they may come from a transplant donor.

Here the CDR3 reads CASSPGRRNNSPLHF. The CDR3 DNA reads as TGTGCCAGCAGCCCCGGGAGGAGGAATAATTCACCCCTCCACTTT. The gene calls are TRBV3-1 and TRBJ1-6; D gene uncertain. Trimming took off 4 bases at V and 5 bases at J, with 12 bases between the two ends. CDR3 size: 15 residues. Germline CDR1 LGHDT, CDR2 YNNKEL (reference sequence).